This TCR beta chain stems from a study of shared T cell receptors in the human thymus. V lost 1 base and J lost 2, with 15 bases in between. There are 16 residues in the CDR3. Germline CDR1 SGHKS, CDR2 YYEKEE (reference sequence). Sequenced by immunoSEQ multiplex PCR; TCRdb stores in-frame clones only, minus some. The sample contains hundreds of thousands of clones, approximately 89% of which appear only once. The sample was also linked to a second study, of human thymus T cells. From that paper: Among thymic and blood repertoires, usage of V and J genes appeared biased.

The sample consisted of thymocytes. The origin of this receptor is a boy younger than two with a congenital heart defect. The chain carries TRBV5-5 and TRBJ2-5; D ambiguous. In nucleotides, the CDR3 is TGTGCCAGCAGCTTGTATCTTCGGGTTGGGCAAGAGACCCAGTACTTC. It encodes CASSLYLRVGQETQYF.